The 4 T cell receptor beta chains below were found in one sample sequenced in a study of CD8+CD57+ T cells in acquired aplastic anemia. Using genomic DNA as the template, TCR beta VDJ and CDR3 profiling was carried out. TCRdb analysed the reads with MiXCR anew, one entry per CDR3 protein. The table lists 400,000 to 500,000 distinct CDR3 sequences, around 68% of them singletons. Sequenced material: sorted CD4+, CD8+, or CD8+CD57+ T cells (not recorded which) from PBMCs. All receptors derive from a human donor in good health, serving as a control.

The chain has TRBV12-3 or TRBV12-4 and TRBJ2-7, with 8 bases aligning to TRBD1. With V trimmed by 6 bases and J by 2 bases, 9 bases remained unmatched. The CDR3 is made up of 15 amino acids. In nucleotides, the CDR3 is TGTGCCAGCAGGTTAAGGCAGGGGGCACCCTACGAGCAGTACTTC. Protein sequence: CASRLRQGAPYEQYF.

The chain has TRBV7-3 and TRBJ2-7; possible D gene TRBD2, 6 bases. Trimming shortened V by 1 base and J by 12 bases, and 22 bases separated the two germline ends. The CDR3 runs to 15 residues. Germline V CDR1 and CDR2: SGHTA, FQGTGA. CDR3 protein: CASSLKSGGARDTYF. The CDR3, as DNA: TGTGCCAGCAGCTTAAAGAGTGGCGGGGCACGCGATACGTACTTC.

This chain joins TRBV19 and TRBJ1-5; D might be TRBD1 (6 bases). The V gene lost 6 bases and the J gene lost 5 bases, with 11 bases spanning the gap. The germline V gene encodes CDR1 LNHDA and CDR2 SQIVND (reference sequence). This CDR3 is 13 amino acids long. CDR3 in amino acids: CASRRTAHQPQHF. Written as DNA, the CDR3 is TGTGCCAGTAGAAGGACAGCTCATCAGCCCCAGCATTTT.

As regards this clonotype: Because it lacks the conserved phenylalanine or tryptophan at the end, this CDR3 is likely a read error. The chain couples TRBV7-2 to TRBJ2-7; D not resolved. Germline V gene data show CDR1 as SGHTA and CDR2 as FQGNSA. CDR3 length: 11 amino acids. V lost 7 bases, J lost 4 bases, and 8 bases lay in between. CDR3: CASTLGYEQYL. Here the CDR3 DNA reads TGTGCCAGCACGCTGGGATACGAGCAGTACCTC.